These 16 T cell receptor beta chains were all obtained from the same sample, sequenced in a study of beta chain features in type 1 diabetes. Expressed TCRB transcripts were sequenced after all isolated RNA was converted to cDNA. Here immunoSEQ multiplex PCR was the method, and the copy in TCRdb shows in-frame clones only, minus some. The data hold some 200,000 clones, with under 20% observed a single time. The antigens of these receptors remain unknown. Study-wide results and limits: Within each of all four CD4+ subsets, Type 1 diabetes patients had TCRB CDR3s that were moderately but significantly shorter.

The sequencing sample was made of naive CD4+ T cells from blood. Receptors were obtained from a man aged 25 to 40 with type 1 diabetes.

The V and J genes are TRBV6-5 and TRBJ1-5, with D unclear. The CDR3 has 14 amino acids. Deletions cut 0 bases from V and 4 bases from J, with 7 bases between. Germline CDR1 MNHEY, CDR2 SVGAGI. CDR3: CASSYSRGNQPQHF. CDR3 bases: TGTGCCAGCAGTTACTCCCGTGGGAATCAGCCCCAGCATTTT.

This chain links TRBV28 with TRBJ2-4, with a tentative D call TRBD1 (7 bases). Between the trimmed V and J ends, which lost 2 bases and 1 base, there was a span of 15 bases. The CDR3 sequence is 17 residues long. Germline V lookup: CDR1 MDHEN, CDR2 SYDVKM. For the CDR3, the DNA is TGTGCCAGCAGTTTAATCGGAGGGGACAGCGCCAAAAACATTCAGTACTTC. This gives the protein CASSLIGGDSAKNIQYF.

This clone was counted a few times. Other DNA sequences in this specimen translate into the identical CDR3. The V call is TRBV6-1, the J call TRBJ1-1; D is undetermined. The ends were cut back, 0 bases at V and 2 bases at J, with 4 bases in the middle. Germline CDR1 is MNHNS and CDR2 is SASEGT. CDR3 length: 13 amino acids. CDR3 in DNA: TGTGCCAGCAGTGAAGCGGGAAACACTGAAGCTTTCTTT. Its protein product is CASSEAGNTEAFF.

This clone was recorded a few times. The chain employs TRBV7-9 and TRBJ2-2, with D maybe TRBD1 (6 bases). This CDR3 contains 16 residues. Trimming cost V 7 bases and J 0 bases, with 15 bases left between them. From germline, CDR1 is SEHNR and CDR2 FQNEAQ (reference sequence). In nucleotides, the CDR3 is TGTGCCAGCAACTCTAACAGGGCCCCGAACACCGGGGAGCTGTTTTTT. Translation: CASNSNRAPNTGELFF.

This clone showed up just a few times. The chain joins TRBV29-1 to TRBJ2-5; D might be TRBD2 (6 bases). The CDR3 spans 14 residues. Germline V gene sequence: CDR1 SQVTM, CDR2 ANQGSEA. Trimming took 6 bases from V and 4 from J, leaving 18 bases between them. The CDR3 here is CSVDTGLGGETQYF. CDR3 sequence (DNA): TGCAGCGTGGACACAGGATTGGGGGGAGAGACCCAGTACTTC.

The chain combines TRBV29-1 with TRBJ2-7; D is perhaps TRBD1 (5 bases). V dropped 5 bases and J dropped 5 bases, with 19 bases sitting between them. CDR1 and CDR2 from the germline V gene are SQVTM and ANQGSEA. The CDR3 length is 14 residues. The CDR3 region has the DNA TGCAGCGTTCCAGGACAAGGCAGCTTGAACGAGCAGTACTTC. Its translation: CSVPGQGSLNEQYF.

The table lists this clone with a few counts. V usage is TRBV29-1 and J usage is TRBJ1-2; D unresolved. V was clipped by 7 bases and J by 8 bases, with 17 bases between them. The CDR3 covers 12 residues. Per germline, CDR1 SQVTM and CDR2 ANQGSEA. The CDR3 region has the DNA TGCAGCGGCCAGCCTCCGCCCGGAGGCTACACCTTC. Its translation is CSGQPPPGGYTF.

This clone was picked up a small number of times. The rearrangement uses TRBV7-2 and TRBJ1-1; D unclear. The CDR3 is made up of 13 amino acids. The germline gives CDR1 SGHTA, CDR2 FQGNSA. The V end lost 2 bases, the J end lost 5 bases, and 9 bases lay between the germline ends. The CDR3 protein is CASSLTSKTEAFF. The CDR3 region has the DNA TGTGCCAGCAGCTTAACCTCGAAGACTGAAGCTTTCTTT.

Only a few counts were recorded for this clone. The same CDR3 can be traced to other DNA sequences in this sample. As DNA, the CDR3 is TGTGCCAGCAGCTTAGAGACCCAGTACTTC. This translates into CASSLETQYF. V is TRBV7-9 and J is TRBJ2-5, with D unclear. Looked up from germline, CDR1 is SEHNR and CDR2 is FQNEAQ (reference sequence). V lost 1 base and J 6 bases, leaving 0 bases between the germline ends. The CDR3 loop spans 10 amino acids. Full variable domain (rest looked up from reference TRBV7-9 and TRBJ2-5): DTGVSQNPRHKITKRGQNVTFRCDPISEHNRLYWYRQTLGQGPEFLTYFQNEAQLEKSRLLSDRFSAERPKGSFSTLEIQRTEQGDSAMYLCASSLETQYFGPGTRLLVL.

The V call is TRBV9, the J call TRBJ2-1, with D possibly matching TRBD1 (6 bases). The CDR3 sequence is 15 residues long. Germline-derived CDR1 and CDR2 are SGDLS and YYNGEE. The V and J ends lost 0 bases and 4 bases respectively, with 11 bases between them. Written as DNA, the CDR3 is TGTGCCAGCAGCGTAGGGGGGCCTGAATACAATGAGCAGTTCTTC. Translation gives CASSVGGPEYNEQFF.

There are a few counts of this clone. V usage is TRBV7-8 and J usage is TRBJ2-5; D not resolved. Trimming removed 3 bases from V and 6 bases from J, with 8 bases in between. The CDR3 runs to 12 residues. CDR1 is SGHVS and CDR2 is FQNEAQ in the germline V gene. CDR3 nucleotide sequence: TGTGCCAGCAGCTTGGGGTTGCAGACCCAGTACTTC. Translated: CASSLGLQTQYF.

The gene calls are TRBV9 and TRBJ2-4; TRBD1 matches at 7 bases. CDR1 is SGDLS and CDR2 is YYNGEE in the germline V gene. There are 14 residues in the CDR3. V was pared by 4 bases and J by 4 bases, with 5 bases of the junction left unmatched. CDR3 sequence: CASSSPGQKNIQYF. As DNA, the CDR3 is TGTGCCAGCAGCTCACCGGGACAGAAAAACATTCAGTACTTC. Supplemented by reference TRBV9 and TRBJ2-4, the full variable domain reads DSGVTQTPKHLITATGQRVTLRCSPRSGDLSVYWYQQSLDQGLQFLIQYYNGEERAKGNILERFSAQQFPDLHSELNLSSLELGDSALYFCASSSPGQKNIQYFGAGTRLSVL.

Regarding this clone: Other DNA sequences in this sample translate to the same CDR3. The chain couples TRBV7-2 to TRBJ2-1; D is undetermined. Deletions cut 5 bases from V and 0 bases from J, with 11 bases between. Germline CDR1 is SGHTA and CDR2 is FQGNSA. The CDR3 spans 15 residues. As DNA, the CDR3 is TGTGCCAGCAGCCCTACAGCGAGCTCCTACAATGAGCAGTTCTTC. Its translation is CASSPTASSYNEQFF.

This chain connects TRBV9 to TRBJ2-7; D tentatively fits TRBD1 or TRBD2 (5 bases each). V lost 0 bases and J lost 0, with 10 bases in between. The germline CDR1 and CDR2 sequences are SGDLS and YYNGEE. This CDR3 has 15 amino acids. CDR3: CASSVAGTFSYEQYF. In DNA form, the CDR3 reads TGTGCCAGCAGCGTAGCCGGGACCTTCTCCTACGAGCAGTACTTC.

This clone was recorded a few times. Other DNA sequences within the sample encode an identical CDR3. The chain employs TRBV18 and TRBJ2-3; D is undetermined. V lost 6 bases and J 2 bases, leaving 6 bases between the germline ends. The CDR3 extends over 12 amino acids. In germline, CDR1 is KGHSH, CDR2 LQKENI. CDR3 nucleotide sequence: TGTGCCAGCTCGCCCTACACAGATACGCAGTATTTT. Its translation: CASSPYTDTQYF.

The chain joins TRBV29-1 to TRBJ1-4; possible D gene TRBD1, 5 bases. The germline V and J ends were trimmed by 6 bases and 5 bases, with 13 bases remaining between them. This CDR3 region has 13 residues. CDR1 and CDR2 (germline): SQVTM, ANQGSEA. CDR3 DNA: TGCAGCGTCCGGGGGACGGGGAATGAAAAACTGTTTTTT. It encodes CSVRGTGNEKLFF.